Listed below are T cell receptor beta chains from one sample, sequenced in a study of shared clonotypes between healthy human individuals. Profiling relied on immunoSEQ multiplex PCR, and the TCRdb table lists in-frame clones only, not all of them. The sample has more than 1,200,000 clones, less than 99% seen once; the top ten hold over 0.3%. Sequencing input: naive CD4+ T cells sorted from blood. Receptor source: a man between 25 and 39 years old in good health. CDR3s include the opening cysteine and the closing phenylalanine or tryptophan. A D gene is named only where the DNA matches it firmly. Some rows mark clone size as missing; the rest say once, few, many or name a class of expanded clone.

CDR3	DNA	V	size	D	J
CASSTGTGIYEQYF	TGTGCCAGCAGCACCGGGACAGGGATCTACGAGCAGTACTTC	TRBV7-8	-	TRBD1	TRBJ2-7
CAISEFFRLGQGEGQPQHF	TGTGCCATCAGTGAGTTTTTTCGCTTAGGACAAGGGGAAGGACAGCCCCAGCATTTT	TRBV10-3	-	-	TRBJ1-5
CASSVLAGITGELFF	TGTGCCAGTAGCGTACTAGCGGGGATCACCGGGGAGCTGTTTTTT	TRBV19	-	TRBD2	TRBJ2-2
CASRSYNEQFF	TGTGCCAGCAGATCATACAATGAGCAGTTCTTC	TRBV28	-	-	TRBJ2-1
CASSFSRELETQYF	TGTGCCAGCAGTTTCTCTCGGGAGTTAGAGACCCAGTACTTC	TRBV25-1	-	-	TRBJ2-5
CASSSPELAGGEQYF	TGTGCCAGCAGCTCCCCGGAACTAGCGGGAGGCGAGCAGTACTTC	TRBV27	once	TRBD2	TRBJ2-7
CASSLRVEQPQHF	TGTGCCAGCAGCTTAAGGGTTGAACAGCCCCAGCATTTT	TRBV5-5	-	-	TRBJ1-5
CASSDKPGELFF	TGCGCCAGCAGTGATAAGCCCGGGGAGCTGTTTTTT	TRBV10-1	-	-	TRBJ2-2
CASSLMPGTDTQYF	TGTGCCAGCAGCTTAATGCCAGGCACAGATACGCAGTATTTT	TRBV7-3	-	-	TRBJ2-3
CASSPLAATSTDTQYF	TGTGCCAGCTCACCCTTGGCGGCAACTAGCACAGATACGCAGTATTTT	TRBV18	once	-	TRBJ2-3
CASSLVDVAGANVLTF	TGTGCCAGCAGCTTGGTAGATGTAGCTGGGGCCAACGTCCTGACTTTC	TRBV5-4	-	-	TRBJ2-6
CAPDLRADEQFF	TGTGCCCCGGACCTGAGGGCAGATGAGCAGTTCTTC	TRBV11-2	-	-	TRBJ2-1
CASSVGGNQPQHF	TGTGCCAGCAGTGTGGGGGGCAATCAGCCCCAGCATTTT	TRBV25-1	-	-	TRBJ1-5
CASSAVAGASFGSFEQYF	TGTGCCAGCAGTGCTGTGGCGGGAGCGTCCTTCGGTTCGTTCGAGCAGTACTTC	TRBV6-1	-	TRBD2	TRBJ2-7
CASSTSTNTEAFF	TGTGCCAGCAGTACGTCAACCAACACTGAAGCTTTCTTT	TRBV7-9	-	-	TRBJ1-1
CASSPVSGYQETQYF	TGTGCCAGCTCACCAGTTAGCGGATATCAAGAGACCCAGTACTTC	TRBV18	-	-	TRBJ2-5
CASSVGLTTGELFF	TGTGCCAGCAGCGTGGGCCTGACGACCGGGGAGCTGTTTTTT	TRBV5-6	-	-	TRBJ2-2
CASSLLGNTEAFF	TGCGCCAGCAGCTTGCTCGGGAACACTGAAGCTTTCTTT	TRBV5-1	-	-	TRBJ1-1
CASSHARPSRSYEQYF	TGTGCCAGCAGCCACGCCCGTCCGTCGAGATCCTACGAGCAGTACTTC	TRBV7-9	once	-	TRBJ2-7
CASSPSGRAFNEQFF	TGTGCCAGCAGCCCTAGCGGGAGGGCATTCAATGAGCAGTTCTTC	TRBV11-2	-	TRBD2	TRBJ2-1
CSVANRGVRDTQYF	TGCAGCGTTGCGAATCGGGGGGTACGAGATACGCAGTATTTT	TRBV29-1	-	TRBD2	TRBJ2-3
CASSLGQGQETQYF	TGCGCCAGCAGCTTGGGACAGGGCCAAGAGACCCAGTACTTC	TRBV5-1	-	TRBD1	TRBJ2-5
CASSLEAAIGANVLTF	TGCGCCAGCAGCTTAGAGGCGGCTATTGGGGCCAACGTCCTGACTTTC	TRBV5-1	-	-	TRBJ2-6
CASSEDKGIRTEAFF	TGTGCCAGCAGTGAAGACAAAGGGATAAGGACTGAAGCTTTCTTT	TRBV6-1	-	-	TRBJ1-1
CASSPSDLLNTEAFF	TGTGCCAGCAGTCCCTCCGACCTTCTGAACACTGAAGCTTTCTTT	TRBV28	-	-	TRBJ1-1
CATSRDRAGSDEQFF	TGTGCCACCAGCAGAGATCGGGCAGGGTCTGATGAGCAGTTCTTC	TRBV15	-	-	TRBJ2-1
CASSLAWQIQETQYF	TGCGCCAGCAGCTTGGCCTGGCAGATCCAAGAGACCCAGTACTTC	TRBV5-1	-	-	TRBJ2-5
CASSSGVAGGPLGELFF	TGTGCCAGCAGTTCAGGAGTAGCGGGAGGACCTCTAGGGGAGCTGTTTTTT	TRBV7-2	-	TRBD2	TRBJ2-2
CASSLWAGGSYGYTF	TGCGCCAGCAGCTTGTGGGCAGGGGGCAGCTATGGCTACACCTTC	TRBV5-1	-	TRBD1	TRBJ1-2
CASSLSPPRIYSQPQHF	TGTGCCAGCAGTTTGAGCCCGCCGCGGATTTATAGTCAGCCCCAGCATTTT	TRBV27	-	-	TRBJ1-5
CASSPQRGGQDGYTF	TGTGCCAGCTCACCACAGAGAGGGGGCCAGGATGGCTACACCTTC	TRBV18	-	TRBD1	TRBJ1-2
CASSLGGETSEQFF	TGTGCCAGCAGCTTAGGAGGGGAAACGTCGGAGCAGTTCTTC	TRBV7-7	-	-	TRBJ2-1
CASSIGQYNEQFF	TGCGCCAGCAGCATCGGACAGTACAATGAGCAGTTCTTC	TRBV5-1	-	-	TRBJ2-1
CASSLSHEGNEQFF	TGTGCCAGCAGTTTATCCCACGAGGGGAATGAGCAGTTCTTC	TRBV28	-	-	TRBJ2-1
CASSPNTPGPRREQYF	TGTGCCAGCTCACCGAACACACCGGGACCCCGAAGAGAGCAGTACTTC	TRBV18	-	-	TRBJ2-7
CASSPPGQVYQPQHF	TGTGCCAGCTCACCTCCGGGACAGGTGTATCAGCCCCAGCATTTT	TRBV18	-	TRBD1	TRBJ1-5
CASRSSTPGNSNQPQHF	TGTGCCAGTAGGTCATCAACGCCCGGGAATAGCAATCAGCCCCAGCATTTT	TRBV19	-	-	TRBJ1-5
CASSIPGRSGDTQYF	TGTGCCAGTAGTATCCCAGGGCGCTCGGGAGATACGCAGTATTTT	TRBV19	-	-	TRBJ2-3
CASSQFYSNQPQHF	TGCGCCAGCAGCCAATTCTATAGCAATCAGCCCCAGCATTTT	TRBV4-1	once	-	TRBJ1-5
CASSHRSGHKETQYF	TGTGCCAGCAGCCACCGATCTGGACATAAAGAGACCCAGTACTTC	TRBV7-9	-	-	TRBJ2-5
CASSLGLGSVYGYTF	TGTGCCAGCAGCTTGGGCTTGGGGTCGGTCTATGGCTACACCTTC	TRBV5-4	-	-	TRBJ1-2
CASSLSQGSYNSPLHF	TGTGCCAGCAGTTTATCGCAGGGCTCCTATAATTCACCCCTCCACTTT	TRBV27	once	-	TRBJ1-6
CASMAGYGYNEQFF	TGTGCCAGCATGGCAGGGTACGGCTACAATGAGCAGTTCTTC	TRBV7-8	-	-	TRBJ2-1
CSASTGTVNTEAFF	TGCAGCGCCAGTACCGGGACAGTTAACACTGAAGCTTTCTTT	TRBV29-1	-	TRBD1	TRBJ1-1
CASGTDTYEQYF	TGTGCCAGCGGGACGGATACCTACGAGCAGTACTTC	TRBV27	-	-	TRBJ2-7
CSARTSGGYTF	TGCAGTGCGCGAACCTCGGGCGGCTACACCTTC	TRBV20-1	-	-	TRBJ1-2
CASRTGNEKLFF	TGCGCCAGCAGGACAGGGAATGAAAAACTGTTTTTT	TRBV5-1	-	TRBD1	TRBJ1-4
CASSYVTGKPQHF	TGTGCCAGCAGTTACGTTACAGGGAAGCCCCAGCATTTT	TRBV6-5	-	-	TRBJ1-5
CASSPLGTNIQYF	TGTGCCAGCTCACCGCTGGGTACGAACATTCAGTACTTC	TRBV18	-	-	TRBJ2-4
CASRTSGSYEQYF	TGCGCCAGCAGAACTAGCGGATCCTACGAGCAGTACTTC	TRBV10-2	-	TRBD2	TRBJ2-7
CASSVVPSGTSTGELFF	TGTGCCAGCAGCGTAGTCCCTAGCGGGACGAGCACCGGGGAGCTGTTTTTT	TRBV9	-	TRBD2	TRBJ2-2
CASSLEQGGYEQYF	TGTGCCAGCAGCTTAGAGCAGGGAGGCTACGAGCAGTACTTC	TRBV7-3	-	-	TRBJ2-7
CASSVDGTGLSYNEQFF	TGTGCCAGCAGCGTAGACGGAACAGGGCTATCCTACAATGAGCAGTTCTTC	TRBV9	-	-	TRBJ2-1
CASSTTPGTIIGETQYF	TGTGCCAGCAGCACAACCCCCGGGACCATAATAGGGGAGACCCAGTACTTC	TRBV25-1	-	-	TRBJ2-5
CASSRRERERGRETQYF	TGTGCCAGCAGCAGACGGGAGCGGGAGCGAGGGAGGGAGACCCAGTACTTC	TRBV7-2	-	TRBD2	TRBJ2-5
CSVRTDLNTEAFF	TGCAGCGTGCGGACGGACTTGAACACTGAAGCTTTCTTT	TRBV29-1	once	-	TRBJ1-1
CASSLPSSYEQYF	TGTGCCAGCAGCTTACCAAGCTCCTACGAGCAGTACTTC	TRBV7-9	once	-	TRBJ2-7
CATSREVYEQFF	TGTGCCACCAGCAGAGAAGTATATGAGCAGTTCTTC	TRBV15	-	-	TRBJ2-1
CASSLGGFTTNEKLFF	TGTGCCAGCAGTCTGGGGGGGTTTACAACTAATGAAAAACTGTTTTTT	TRBV5-6	-	-	TRBJ1-4
CASSPSGQVNQPQHF	TGTGCCAGCTCACCCTCGGGACAGGTCAATCAGCCCCAGCATTTT	TRBV18	-	TRBD1	TRBJ1-5